The 31 T cell receptor beta chains below were found in one sample sequenced in a study of T cell responses to AZD1222 COVID-19 vaccine (dated by TCRdb to 2020 to 2023). Reading the label with the study, this specimen's time point is: baseline before first vaccination. Library preparation employed the immunoSEQ multiplex PCR assay. The clones in this table, taken by TCRdb from immuneACCESS, are in-frame only. Not every clone is retained; where verified, under half of the shortfall comes from an unresolved V gene, and the cause of the rest is unknown. This sample is represented by around 140,000 clones; approximately 85% of them were singletons. The ten largest clones add up to roughly 8% of the sample. The source material was peripheral blood, sampled on day 0 of AZD1222 vaccination. The receptors derive from an adult in good health.

The V and J genes are TRBV2 and TRBJ1-1; the D is unclear. V was pared by 4 bases and J by 2 bases, with 14 bases between. Germline CDR1 reads SNHLY; CDR2 reads FYNNEI. The CDR3 loop spans 15 amino acids. The CDR3 loop reads CASSGFVGYNTEAFF. The CDR3 DNA is TGTGCCAGCAGTGGATTCGTTGGCTATAACACTGAAGCTTTCTTT.

The rearrangement links TRBV7-2 to TRBJ2-5; the D gene could be TRBD1 or TRBD2 (5 bases each). Germline V gives CDR1 SGHTA, CDR2 FQGNSA. The CDR3 runs to 14 residues. The germline V and J ends were trimmed by 3 bases and 4 bases, with 12 bases remaining between them. CDR3 protein: CASSLVGAGETQYF. DNA of the CDR3: TGTGCCAGCAGCTTGGTCGGGGCCGGAGAGACCCAGTACTTC.

This clone was observed a few times. The J gene is TRBJ1-1, the V gene TRBV14, with D perhaps TRBD1 (5 bases). Germline CDR1 reads SGHDN; CDR2 reads FVKESK. This CDR3 is built from 16 residues. V lost 3 bases and J lost 4, with 18 bases in between. The CDR3 spells CASSHELGGGPTEAFF. The CDR3 bases are TGTGCCAGCAGCCACGAGTTAGGCGGGGGACCCACTGAAGCTTTCTTT.

The chain employs TRBV5-6 and TRBJ1-5; tentatively, D is TRBD1 (5 bases). Germline assignment: CDR1 SGHDT and CDR2 YYEEEE. This CDR3 is 16 amino acids long. V was shortened by 3 bases and J by 0 bases, with 13 bases between the two germline ends. The CDR3: CASSSAGGYSNQPQHF. The CDR3 DNA reads as TGTGCCAGCAGCTCCGCCGGGGGATATAGCAATCAGCCCCAGCATTTT.

V is TRBV30 and J is TRBJ2-7; D may be TRBD2 (5 bases). Germline assignment: CDR1 GTSNPN and CDR2 SVGIG (reference sequence). Trimming shortened V by 3 bases and J by 3 bases, and 18 bases separated the two germline ends. CDR3 length: 15 residues. The CDR3 sequence is CAWSPPRASRYEQYF. The DNA for the CDR3 is TGTGCCTGGAGCCCCCCCCGGGCTAGCCGCTACGAGCAGTACTTC.

This chain links TRBV28 with TRBJ1-1; D perhaps matches TRBD1 (5 bases). The CDR3 totals 15 residues. Germline CDR1 reads MDHEN; CDR2 reads SYDVKM. V gave up 4 bases and J gave up 1 base, with 13 bases separating them. The chain's CDR3 is CASSSGGGGNTEAFF. The DNA of the CDR3 is TGTGCCAGCAGTTCTGGGGGTGGAGGGAACACTGAAGCTTTCTTT.

V and J are TRBV21-1 and TRBJ2-7; the table names TRBD2, a call not compared with the DNA. TRBV21-1 is tagged as a pseudogene. This CDR3 is built from 17 residues. CDR3 bases: TGTGCCAGCAGCAAAGTGGTTAGCGGACTAGCGTTCTACGAGCAGTACTTC. Translating it yields CASSKVVSGLAFYEQYF.

V is TRBV2 and J is TRBJ1-6; tentative D call: TRBD1 (5 bases). Trimming shortened V by 10 bases and J by 9 bases, and 19 bases separated the two germline ends. CDR1 and CDR2 (germline): SNHLY, FYNNEI. There are 14 residues in the CDR3. CDR3 DNA: TGTGCCACCTCGGTGGGGCCTCGTGTTTCACCCCTCCACTTT. Amino acid sequence: CATSVGPRVSPLHF.

The chain recombines TRBV30 with TRBJ1-1; tentatively, D is TRBD1 (6 bases). Germline lookup yields CDR1 GTSNPN and CDR2 SVGIG (reference sequence). V shed 2 bases and J shed 1 base, with 11 bases lying between them. CDR3 length equals 14 residues. The DNA for the CDR3 is TGTGCCTGGAGTAGTGGGGGGGCGAACACTGAAGCTTTCTTT. Amino acids: CAWSSGGANTEAFF.

The chain links TRBV5-1 to TRBJ2-1, with D perhaps TRBD1 (6 bases). Between the trimmed V and J ends, which lost 2 bases and 6 bases, there was a span of 15 bases. Germline CDR1 reads SGHRS; CDR2 reads YFSETQ. This CDR3 region has 15 residues. The CDR3 coding sequence is TGCGCCAGCAGCTTTTTGGACAGTGCCTCCAATGAGCAGTTCTTC. Amino acids: CASSFLDSASNEQFF.

In DNA form, the CDR3 reads TGCGCCAGCAGCTTGTGGGGGGGTACAGATACGCAGTATTTT. It is translated as CASSLWGGTDTQYF. J is TRBJ2-3 and V is TRBV5-1, with 7 positions matching TRBD2. Trimming at V came to 1 base and at J to 3 bases, leaving 2 bases not matched to a gene. This CDR3 region has 14 residues. Germline V gene sequence: CDR1 SGHRS, CDR2 YFSETQ.

This clone was seen a single time. This chain joins TRBV2 and TRBJ1-1, with a weak D call TRBD1 (6 bases). The CDR3 totals 12 residues. The germline V gene encodes CDR1 SNHLY and CDR2 FYNNEI. Trimming shortened V by 6 bases and J by 5 bases, and 10 bases separated the two germline ends. The CDR3: CASRSTGTEAFF. The CDR3 DNA reads TGTGCCAGCAGGTCAACAGGGACTGAAGCTTTCTTT.

This clone was detected only once. This chain connects TRBV28 to TRBJ1-5, with D uncertain. CDR3 size: 14 residues. CDR1 is MDHEN and CDR2 is SYDVKM in the germline V gene. Trimming took 3 bases from V and 0 from J, leaving 6 bases between them. The CDR3 DNA sequence: TGTGCCAGCAGTTTTTCTTATAGCAATCAGCCCCAGCATTTT. It encodes CASSFSYSNQPQHF.

V and J are TRBV27 and TRBJ2-7, with D possibly matching TRBD2 (6 bases). This CDR3 has 16 residues. V lost 2 bases and J 0 bases, leaving 14 bases between the germline ends. The germline V gene encodes CDR1 MNHEY and CDR2 SMNVEV (reference sequence). The CDR3 loop is CASSLAGRPTSYEQYF. In nucleotides, the CDR3 is TGTGCCAGCAGTTTAGCGGGGCGCCCTACCTCCTACGAGCAGTACTTC.

This rearrangement joins TRBV30 to TRBJ2-2; 7 bases fit TRBD1. Germline V lookup: CDR1 GTSNPN, CDR2 SVGIG (reference sequence). The CDR3 has 14 amino acids. Trimming took 2 bases from V and 6 from J; bases not matched to a gene: 6. The CDR3 protein is CAWSQQGWPGELFF. The CDR3 DNA follows: TGTGCCTGGAGTCAACAGGGGTGGCCCGGGGAGCTGTTTTTT. Supplemented by reference TRBV30 and TRBJ2-2, the full variable domain reads SQTIHQWPATLVQPVGSPLSLECTVEGTSNPNLYWYRQAAGRGLQLLFYSVGIGQISSEVPQNLSASRPQDRQFILSSKKLLLSDSGFYLCAWSQQGWPGELFFGEGSRLTVL.

The chain couples TRBV9 to TRBJ1-4; 8 bases line up with TRBD1. Germline loops: CDR1 SGDLS, CDR2 YYNGEE. This CDR3 has 17 residues. Losses at the gene ends were 3 bases for V and 0 bases for J; bases not matched to a gene: 7. Written as DNA, the CDR3 is TGTGCCAGCAGCGGAACCTGGGACAGGCCAACTAATGAAAAACTGTTTTTT. Protein sequence: CASSGTWDRPTNEKLFF.

The chain carries TRBV18 and TRBJ1-6; 7 bases agree with TRBD1. This CDR3 comprises 15 residues. CDR1 is KGHSH, CDR2 LQKENI, per germline. Unmatched junction bases numbered 4, after V lost 3 bases and J lost 5 bases. The CDR3 loop is CASSPPGGDNSPLHF. Here the CDR3 DNA reads TGTGCCAGCTCACCTCCAGGGGGAGATAATTCACCCCTCCACTTT.

This chain connects TRBV6-5 to TRBJ2-4; D uncertain. Per germline, CDR1 MNHEY and CDR2 SVGAGI. The V gene lost 8 bases and the J gene lost 6 bases, with 17 bases spanning the gap. There are 14 residues in the CDR3. The CDR3 region is CASPLRRALNIQYF. The CDR3 coding sequence is TGTGCCAGCCCACTCAGACGCGCCTTAAACATTCAGTACTTC.

The CDR3 DNA follows: TGTGCCAGCAAACCGGTGGGGGGGGTAGGCTATGGCTACACCTTC. As protein: CASKPVGGVGYGYTF. This chain links TRBV27 with TRBJ1-2, with D possibly matching TRBD1 (5 bases). Trimming pared 7 bases from V and 4 bases from J, leaving 19 bases between. The CDR3 consists of 15 residues. CDR1 and CDR2 (germline): MNHEY, SMNVEV (reference sequence).

This clone was observed a handful of times. V gene TRBV5-8 combines with J gene TRBJ2-7; D remains ambiguous. This CDR3 spans 14 amino acids. Trimming left V 2 bases short and J 0 bases short, with 9 bases between. CDR1 is SGHTS and CDR2 is YDEGEE in the germline V gene. This chain's CDR3 is CASSLMGTSYEQYF. The CDR3 DNA is TGTGCCAGCAGCTTAATGGGTACCTCCTACGAGCAGTACTTC.

The V call is TRBV11-2, the J call TRBJ1-5; D uncertain. The CDR3 has 13 residues. Between the trimmed V and J ends, which lost 3 bases and 5 bases, there was a span of 8 bases. Germline CDR1 and CDR2: SGHAT and FQNNGV. The CDR3 sequence: CASSFDPDQPQHF. Here the CDR3 DNA reads TGTGCCAGCAGCTTTGATCCGGATCAGCCCCAGCATTTT.

The chain links TRBV30 to TRBJ1-4; 8 nucleotides match TRBD1. Germline-derived CDR1 and CDR2 are GTSNPN and SVGIG (reference sequence). V dropped 4 bases and J dropped 8; count of bases not matched to a gene: 9. The length of the CDR3 is 14 residues. The CDR3 DNA is TGTGCCTGGACTACCGGGACAGGTGGGGAAAAACTGTTTTTT. It encodes CAWTTGTGGEKLFF.

The chain carries TRBV9 and TRBJ2-2, with 7 bases aligning to TRBD2. This CDR3 is 16 amino acids long. Germline CDR1 and CDR2: SGDLS and YYNGEE. Trimming took 3 bases from V and 0 from J; bases not matched to a gene: 5. The CDR3 DNA is TGTGCCAGCAGCGCTTACGGGGGGTCGAACACCGGGGAGCTGTTTTTT. Its translation is CASSAYGGSNTGELFF.

This chain connects TRBV10-1 to TRBJ2-3, with 8 bases fitting TRBD2. Germline V gives CDR1 WNHNN, CDR2 SYGVQD (reference sequence). This CDR3 is built from 14 residues. The junction had 3 bases not matched to a gene; V was cut back by 4 bases and J by 3 bases. The CDR3 nucleotides read TGCGCCAGCAGTGCGGGGGGGCCAACAGATACGCAGTATTTT. Protein product: CASSAGGPTDTQYF.

The chain uses TRBV4-1 and TRBJ1-5; D remains ambiguous. There are 14 residues in the CDR3. Germline V gene lookup returns CDR1 MGHRA and CDR2 YSYEKL. V lost 0 bases and J lost 6, with 9 bases in between. The CDR3 reads CASSQDEMGQPQHF. In DNA form, the CDR3 reads TGCGCCAGCAGCCAAGACGAAATGGGTCAGCCCCAGCATTTT.

The rearrangement uses TRBV25-1 and TRBJ2-7; 8 nucleotides align to TRBD1. Germline loops: CDR1 MGHDK, CDR2 SYGVNS. The CDR3 extends over 14 amino acids. J gave up 4 bases and V 3 bases, and 5 bases lay outside the gene matches. This CDR3 is CASSDTGGWYEQYF. The CDR3 nucleotides read TGTGCCAGCAGTGATACAGGGGGTTGGTACGAGCAGTACTTC.

V is TRBV28 and J is TRBJ1-5; 7 nucleotides line up with TRBD1. With 6 bases clipped from V and 3 bases from J, the junction kept 11 bases outside the gene matches. Germline V CDR1 and CDR2: MDHEN, SYDVKM. The CDR3 sequence is 16 residues long. The CDR3 nucleotides are TGTGCCAGCAGAGTAGGTACGACAGGGTTCAATCAGCCCCAGCATTTT. Amino acids: CASRVGTTGFNQPQHF.

The chain uses TRBV7-9 and TRBJ1-2; TRBD1 is a possible D gene (5 bases). The germline V gene encodes CDR1 SEHNR and CDR2 FQNEAQ (reference sequence). Deletions cut 1 base from V and 6 bases from J, with 12 bases between. The CDR3 has 14 residues. The CDR3 is CASSLGQPTDGYTF. Here the CDR3 DNA reads TGTGCCAGCAGCTTAGGACAGCCCACTGATGGCTACACCTTC.

This chain joins TRBV6-2 or TRBV6-3 and TRBJ2-1; D gene uncertain. Trimming left V 2 bases short and J 3 bases short, with 8 bases between. CDR3 length equals 14 residues. Germline V gene lookup returns CDR1 MNHEY and CDR2 SVGEGT. CDR3 sequence reads: CASSYTPYYNEQFF. The CDR3 DNA follows: TGTGCCAGCAGTTACACTCCCTACTACAATGAGCAGTTCTTC.

The rearrangement uses TRBV12-3 or TRBV12-4 and TRBJ1-2; D is unresolved. The CDR3 has 10 amino acids. V was pared by 5 bases and J by 5 bases, with 3 bases between. CDR3 in DNA: TGTGCCAGCAGTCTATATGGCTACACCTTC. This gives the protein CASSLYGYTF.

CDR3 bases: TGTGCCACCAGTCCGGCAGGGTCTTCCGAGCAGTACTTC. This translates into CATSPAGSSEQYF. The V gene is TRBV24-1, the J gene TRBJ2-7; D perhaps matches TRBD1 (5 bases). Looked up from germline, CDR1 is KGHDR and CDR2 is SFDVKD. V lost 6 bases, J lost 6 bases, and 14 bases lay in between. The length of the CDR3 is 13 residues.